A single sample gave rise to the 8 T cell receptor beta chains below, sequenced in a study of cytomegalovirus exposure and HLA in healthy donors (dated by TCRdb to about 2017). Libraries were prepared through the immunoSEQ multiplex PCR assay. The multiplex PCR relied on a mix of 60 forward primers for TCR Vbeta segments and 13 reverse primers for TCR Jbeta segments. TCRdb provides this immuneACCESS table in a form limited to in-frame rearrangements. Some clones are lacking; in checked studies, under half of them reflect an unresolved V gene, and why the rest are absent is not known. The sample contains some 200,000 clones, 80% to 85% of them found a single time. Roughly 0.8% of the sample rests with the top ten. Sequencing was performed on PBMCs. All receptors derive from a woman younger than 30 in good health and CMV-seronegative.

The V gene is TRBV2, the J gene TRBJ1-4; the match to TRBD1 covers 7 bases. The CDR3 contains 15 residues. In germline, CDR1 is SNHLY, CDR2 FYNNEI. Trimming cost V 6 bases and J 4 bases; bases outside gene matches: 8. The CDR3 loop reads CASRATGFDNEKLFF. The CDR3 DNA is TGTGCCAGCAGGGCGACAGGGTTCGATAATGAAAAACTGTTTTTT.

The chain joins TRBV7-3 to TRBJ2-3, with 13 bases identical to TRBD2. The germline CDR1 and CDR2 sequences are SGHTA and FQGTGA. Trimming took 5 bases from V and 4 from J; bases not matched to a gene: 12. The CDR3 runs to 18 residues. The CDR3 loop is CASSNIPGLAGEADTQYF. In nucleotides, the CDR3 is TGTGCCAGCAGCAATATCCCAGGACTAGCGGGAGAAGCAGATACGCAGTATTTT.

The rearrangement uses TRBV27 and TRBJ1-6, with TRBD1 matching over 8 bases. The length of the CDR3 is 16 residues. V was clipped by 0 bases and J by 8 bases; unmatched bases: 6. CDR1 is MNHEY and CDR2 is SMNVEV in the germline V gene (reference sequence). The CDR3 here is CASSLSPGGRDSPLHF. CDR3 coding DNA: TGTGCCAGCAGTTTATCCCCAGGGGGCAGGGATTCACCCCTCCACTTT.

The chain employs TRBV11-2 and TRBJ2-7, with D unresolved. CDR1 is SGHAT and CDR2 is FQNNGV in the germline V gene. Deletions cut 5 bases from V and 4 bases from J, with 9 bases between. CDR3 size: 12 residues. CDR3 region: CASSHRLYEQYF. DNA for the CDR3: TGTGCCAGCAGCCACAGATTATACGAGCAGTACTTC. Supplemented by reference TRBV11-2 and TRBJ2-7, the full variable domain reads EAGVAQSPRYKIIEKRQSVAFWCNPISGHATLYWYQQILGQGPKLLIQFQNNGVVDDSQLPKDRFSAERLKGVDSTLKIQPAKLEDSAVYLCASSHRLYEQYFGPGTRLTVT.

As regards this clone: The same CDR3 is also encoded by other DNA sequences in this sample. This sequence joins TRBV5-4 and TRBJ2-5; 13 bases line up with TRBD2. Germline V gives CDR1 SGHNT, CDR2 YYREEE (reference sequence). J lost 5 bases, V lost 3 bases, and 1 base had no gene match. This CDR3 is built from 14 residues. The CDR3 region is CASSSGLAGETQYF. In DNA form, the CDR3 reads TGTGCCAGCAGCTCGGGACTAGCGGGGGAGACCCAGTACTTC.

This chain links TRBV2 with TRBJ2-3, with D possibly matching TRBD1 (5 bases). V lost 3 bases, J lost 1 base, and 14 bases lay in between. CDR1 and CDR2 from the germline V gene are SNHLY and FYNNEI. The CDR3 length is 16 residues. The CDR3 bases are TGTGCCAGCAGTGATATACAGGTTTGGGGCACAGATACGCAGTATTTT. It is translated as CASSDIQVWGTDTQYF.

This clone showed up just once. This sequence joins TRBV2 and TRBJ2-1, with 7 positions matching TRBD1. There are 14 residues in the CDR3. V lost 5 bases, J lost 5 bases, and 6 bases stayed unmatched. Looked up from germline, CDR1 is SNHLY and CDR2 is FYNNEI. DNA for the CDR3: TGTGCCAGCAGTCTACAGGGGTCGAACAATGAGCAGTTCTTC. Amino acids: CASSLQGSNNEQFF.

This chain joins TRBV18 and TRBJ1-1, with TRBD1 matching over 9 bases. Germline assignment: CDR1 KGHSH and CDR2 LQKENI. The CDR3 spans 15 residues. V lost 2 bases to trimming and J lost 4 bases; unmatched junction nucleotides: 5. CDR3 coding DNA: TGTGCCAGCTCACCAGCGGGACAGGGCTCCACTGAAGCTTTCTTT. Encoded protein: CASSPAGQGSTEAFF.